This record looks at one T cell receptor (beta chain) sequence and its context. Here immunoSEQ multiplex PCR was the method, and the copy in TCRdb shows in-frame clones only, minus some. The sample carries around 90,000 clones, 92% recorded once. The germline V and J ends were trimmed by 4 bases and 4 bases, with 19 bases remaining between them. The CDR3 runs 16 residues. The V gene's germline CDR1 is SGHDT and CDR2 YYEEEE. The data stem from a study of OX40 agonist ivuxolimab in advanced cancers. Here the sequenced sample was CD4+ or CD8+ T cells sorted from blood, taken in a trial of the OX40 agonist ivuxolimab. This receptor was obtained from an adult with an advanced solid tumor such as melanoma, head and neck, liver or kidney cancer. V gene TRBV5-6 combines with J gene TRBJ2-3; the D gene is possibly TRBD2 (5 bases). CDR3: CASSLTLGKVADTQYF. The CDR3 nucleotides are TGTGCCAGCAGCCTTACGCTCGGGAAGGTAGCAGATACGCAGTATTTT.